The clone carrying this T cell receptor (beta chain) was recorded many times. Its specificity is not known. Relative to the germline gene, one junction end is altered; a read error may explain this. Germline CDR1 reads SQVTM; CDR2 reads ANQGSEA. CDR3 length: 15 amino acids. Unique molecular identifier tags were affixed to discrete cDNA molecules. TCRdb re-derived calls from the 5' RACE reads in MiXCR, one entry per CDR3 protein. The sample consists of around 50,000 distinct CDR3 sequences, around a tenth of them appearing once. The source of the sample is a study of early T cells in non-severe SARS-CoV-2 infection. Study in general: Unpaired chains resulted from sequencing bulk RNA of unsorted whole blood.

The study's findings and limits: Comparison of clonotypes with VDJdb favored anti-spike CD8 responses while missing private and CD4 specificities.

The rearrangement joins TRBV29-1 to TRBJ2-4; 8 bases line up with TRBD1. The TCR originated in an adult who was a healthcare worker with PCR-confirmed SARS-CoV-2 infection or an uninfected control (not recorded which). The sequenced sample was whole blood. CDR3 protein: CSVEEDRVAKNIQYF. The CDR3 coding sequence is TGCAGCGTGGAAGAGGACAGGGTAGCCAAAAACATTCAGTACTTC.